This T cell receptor beta chain came from a study of blood T cell repertoires in COVID-19. As for the study in general: The United States, Italy and Spain were the sources of the acute and convalescent COVID-19 samples. In each case, the material was cDNA or gDNA derived from T cells, B-cell-depleted T cells, or PBMCs.

The ends lost 4 bases at V and 6 bases at J; junction bases unmatched: 15. The length of the CDR3 is 17 residues. The germline V gene has CDR1 LGHNA and CDR2 YNFKEQ. Source study methods: Amplifying reference gene primers gave estimates of nucleated cell counts. Here immunoSEQ multiplex PCR was the method, and the copy in TCRdb shows in-frame clones only, minus some. V, J and clone size reflect that table, while D and trimming were determined from the DNA. The sample has a few hundred thousand clones, less than 90% seen once. This clonotype was obtained from a man aged 55 to 70 who had recovered from COVID-19. The rearrangement links TRBV4-2 to TRBJ2-1, with 7 bases matching TRBD2. The sequencing input was peripheral blood. The CDR3 DNA follows: TGTGCCAGCAGCCCACGAAGGGGTGGGGGGGGAGGCAATGAGCAGTTCTTC. This codes for CASSPRRGGGGGNEQFF.